Below, 27 T cell receptor beta chains from the same sample are listed, as sequenced in a study of CD8 T cells in Susac syndrome. Random hexamers primed reverse transcription of about 0.45 to 1 ug RNA. One entry per CDR3 protein results from TCRdb running MiXCR on the immunoSEQ multiplex PCR reads. The sample has 210,000 or so distinct CDR3 sequences; about 95% are singletons. Sequencing was performed on CD4+ T cells from PBMCs. The receptors shown here come from a human donor with Susac syndrome.

This chain joins TRBV19 and TRBJ2-2, with TRBD1 as a possible D gene (5 bases). Between the trimmed V and J ends, which lost 7 bases and 4 bases, there was a span of 13 bases. Germline V gives CDR1 LNHDA, CDR2 SQIVND (reference sequence). This CDR3 has 14 residues. For the CDR3, the DNA is TGTGCCAGTAACCCCGGACATCTCACCGGGGAGCTGTTTTTT. This translates into CASNPGHLTGELFF.

The genes are TRBV30 and TRBJ1-2; perhaps TRBD1 as D (5 bases). CDR1 and CDR2 from the germline V gene are GTSNPN and SVGIG (reference sequence). V was clipped by 0 bases and J by 2 bases, with 13 bases between them. The CDR3 contains 15 residues. CDR3 bases: TGTGCCTGGAGTGTACATGGGGGATTAAACTATGGCTACACCTTC. Amino acid sequence: CAWSVHGGLNYGYTF.

The CDR3 DNA sequence: TGTGCCAGTAGAGCGGACACCTCCTACGAGCAGTACTTC. As protein: CASRADTSYEQYF. J is TRBJ2-7 and V is TRBV19; tentatively, D is TRBD1 or TRBD2 (5 bases each). The V end was cut by 6 bases, the J end by 0 bases, with 9 bases between. The CDR3 is 13 residues long. Germline V CDR1 and CDR2: LNHDA, SQIVND (reference sequence).

V and J are TRBV7-8 and TRBJ1-1; D remains ambiguous. The ends were cut back, 1 base at V and 3 bases at J, with 12 bases in the middle. This CDR3 has 15 amino acids. Germline V gene sequence: CDR1 SGHVS, CDR2 FQNEAQ. The CDR3 DNA sequence: TGTGCCAGCAGCTTAGTTCTGGGTCCAGACACTGAAGCTTTCTTT. Residues: CASSLVLGPDTEAFF.

The chain carries TRBV5-1 and TRBJ2-2; TRBD1 or TRBD2 may be the D gene (5 bases each). Germline lookup yields CDR1 SGHRS and CDR2 YFSETQ. Trimming pared 1 base from V and 0 bases from J, leaving 13 bases between. The CDR3 contains 17 residues. CDR3 in amino acids: CASSLIGARPNTGELFF. The CDR3 nucleotides are TGCGCCAGCAGCTTGATCGGGGCCAGACCGAACACCGGGGAGCTGTTTTTT.

The chain links TRBV5-1 to TRBJ1-2; TRBD1 aligns across 7 bases. Germline CDR1 and CDR2: SGHRS and YFSETQ. V was clipped by 2 bases and J by 2 bases; unmatched bases: 6. CDR3 length: 15 residues. The CDR3 DNA reads as TGCGCCAGCAGCTTTATGACAGGGAACAACTATGGCTACACCTTC. Translated, it gives CASSFMTGNNYGYTF.

In the case of this clonotype: One end of the junction does not line up with germline, which may come from a read error. The chain joins TRBV12-3 or TRBV12-4 to TRBJ2-2, with a possible D match to TRBD1 (6 bases). This CDR3 region has 15 residues. CDR3 protein: CASSLGAGVTAELFF. CDR3 bases: TGTGCCAGCAGTTTGGGGGCAGGGGTTACCGCGGAGCTGTTTTTT.

The chain's CDR3 is CASSQSPWASGSEAFF. CDR3 coding DNA: TGCGCCAGCAGCCAGTCCCCTTGGGCCAGCGGGTCTGAAGCTTTCTTT. The chain combines TRBV4-3 with TRBJ1-1; D call uncertain. The CDR3 consists of 16 residues. Germline V gene sequence: CDR1 LGHNA, CDR2 YSLEER. The V end lost 3 bases, the J end lost 6 bases, and 20 bases lay between the germline ends.

CDR3 nucleotide sequence: TGTGCCAGCAGTTTAGTATTTGGGGGCTTGGGGACTGAAGCTTTCTTT. It codes for CASSLVFGGLGTEAFF. The rearrangement joins TRBV27 to TRBJ1-1, with D tentatively TRBD1 (6 bases). The V gene's germline CDR1 is MNHEY and CDR2 SMNVEV (reference sequence). V gave up 2 bases and J gave up 5 bases, with 18 bases separating them. The CDR3 loop spans 16 amino acids.

This sequence joins TRBV29-1 and TRBJ2-7; D tentatively reads TRBD1 or TRBD2 (5 bases each). The CDR3 spans 14 residues. CDR1 is SQVTM and CDR2 is ANQGSEA in the germline V gene. V lost 7 bases, J lost 0 bases, and 16 bases lay in between. CDR3 in amino acids: CSAVGTESSYEQYF. CDR3 coding DNA: TGCAGCGCCGTCGGGACGGAAAGCTCCTACGAGCAGTACTTC.

The chain recombines TRBV6-5 with TRBJ2-3, with 11 bases fitting TRBD2. J was trimmed by 2 bases and V by 4 bases; bases with no gene match: 5. Germline-derived CDR1 and CDR2 are MNHEY and SVGAGI. The CDR3 has 16 amino acids. The CDR3 loop is CASSFLAGGPTDTQYF. The CDR3 DNA follows: TGTGCCAGCAGTTTCCTAGCGGGGGGCCCCACAGATACGCAGTATTTT.

V gene TRBV24-1 combines with J gene TRBJ1-1; a weak D match, TRBD1 (6 bases). Between the trimmed V and J ends, which lost 6 bases and 5 bases, there was a span of 12 bases. From germline, CDR1 is KGHDR and CDR2 SFDVKD. CDR3 size: 13 residues. CDR3 in DNA: TGTGCCACCAGTCCGGGGGCTTTGACTGAAGCTTTCTTT. Translating it yields CATSPGALTEAFF.

The genes are TRBV29-1 and TRBJ2-2; 9 bases match TRBD1. Germline V CDR1 and CDR2: SQVTM, ANQGSEA. J lost 1 base, V lost 7 bases, and 4 bases had no gene match. The CDR3 has 14 amino acids. The CDR3 loop reads CSGGQGVNTGELFF. CDR3 coding DNA: TGCAGCGGGGGACAGGGAGTGAACACCGGGGAGCTGTTTTTT.

DNA of the CDR3: TGTGCCAGCAGCCCCGACCCAAATGAAAAACTGTTTTTT. The encoded protein is CASSPDPNEKLFF. The rearrangement links TRBV7-2 to TRBJ1-4, with D uncertain. CDR1 SGHTA and CDR2 FQGNSA come from the germline V gene. CDR3 size: 13 residues. V lost 5 bases, J lost 5 bases, and 9 bases lay in between.

V and J are TRBV7-3 and TRBJ2-3; 7 nucleotides line up with TRBD2. CDR3 length equals 17 residues. V gave up 2 bases and J gave up 2 bases; unmatched junction bases: 10. The germline CDR1 and CDR2 sequences are SGHTA and FQGTGA. CDR3 nucleotide sequence: TGTGCCAGCAGCTTATATACGGGGGGACCGATCACAGATACGCAGTATTTT. Its translation is CASSLYTGGPITDTQYF.

This clonotype has only one observation. The chain uses TRBV6-2 or TRBV6-3 and TRBJ2-7, with 7 bases lining up with TRBD1. This CDR3 spans 14 amino acids. Germline assignment: CDR1 MNHEY and CDR2 SVGEGT. Trimming at V came to 7 bases and at J to 3 bases, leaving 9 bases not matched to a gene. The CDR3 sequence: CASKRTGESYEQYF. The CDR3, as DNA: TGTGCCAGCAAAAGGACAGGTGAGAGCTACGAGCAGTACTTC.

The V gene is TRBV7-9, the J gene TRBJ2-3, with D perhaps TRBD2 (6 bases). This CDR3 is 15 amino acids long. V dropped 6 bases and J dropped 2 bases, with 15 bases sitting between them. CDR1 and CDR2 from the germline V gene are SEHNR and FQNEAQ (reference sequence). This CDR3 is CASSPAGRDTDTQYF. The CDR3 region has the DNA TGTGCCAGCAGTCCGGCGGGGAGAGACACAGATACGCAGTATTTT. Full variable domain (remainder filled in from reference TRBV7-9 and TRBJ2-3): DTGVSQNPRHKITKRGQNVTFRCDPISEHNRLYWYRQTLGQGPEFLTYFQNEAQLEKSRLLSDRFSAERPKGSFSTLEIQRTEQGDSAMYLCASSPAGRDTDTQYFGPGTRLTVL.

The chain couples TRBV12-3 or TRBV12-4 to TRBJ2-5, with 7 bases aligning to TRBD2. The CDR3 covers 16 residues. Germline trimming cut 5 bases from V and 0 bases from J; bases unmatched to any gene: 9. CDR3 residues: CASSPRLAEYQETQYF. The CDR3 coding sequence is TGTGCCAGCAGTCCTCGACTAGCTGAGTACCAAGAGACCCAGTACTTC.

The J gene is TRBJ1-1, the V gene TRBV27, with D perhaps TRBD1 (5 bases). The V gene lost 10 bases and the J gene lost 7 bases, with 13 bases spanning the gap. CDR1 and CDR2 from the germline V gene are MNHEY and SMNVEV (reference sequence). The CDR3 length is 11 residues. The CDR3 DNA follows: TGTGCCACCGCGGGGGGGAGTGAAGCTTTCTTT. This codes for CATAGGSEAFF.

V is TRBV29-1 and J is TRBJ1-2, with 8 bases aligning to TRBD1. With 6 bases clipped from V and 4 bases from J, the junction kept 4 bases outside the gene matches. CDR1 and CDR2 from the germline V gene are SQVTM and ANQGSEA. The CDR3 contains 12 residues. CDR3 DNA sequence: TGCAGCGTAGTTGGACAGGGCTATGGCTACACCTTC. Translated: CSVVGQGYGYTF.

The V gene is TRBV5-1, the J gene TRBJ1-2, with a tentative D call TRBD1 (5 bases). The CDR3 has 14 amino acids. Germline values: CDR1 SGHRS, CDR2 YFSETQ. Trimming took off 4 bases at V and 8 bases at J, with 18 bases between the two ends. The CDR3 here is CASSQSQGGGGYTF. For the CDR3, the DNA is TGCGCCAGCAGCCAAAGCCAGGGAGGAGGAGGCTACACCTTC.

The chain employs TRBV14 and TRBJ1-3, with D possibly TRBD1 on 5 matching bases. The V gene lost 4 bases and the J gene lost 4 bases, with 17 bases spanning the gap. From germline, CDR1 is SGHDN and CDR2 FVKESK. The CDR3 runs to 16 residues. The CDR3 loop is CASSPQARTPGNTIYF. In DNA, the CDR3 is TGTGCCAGCAGCCCCCAAGCCCGGACACCCGGAAACACCATATATTTT.

This sequence joins TRBV30 and TRBJ1-1; D is unresolved. This CDR3 has 12 amino acids. The germline CDR1 and CDR2 sequences are GTSNPN and SVGIG (reference sequence). V was shortened by 2 bases and J by 6 bases, with 10 bases between the two germline ends. The CDR3: CAWSTILSEAFF. DNA for the CDR3: TGTGCCTGGAGTACTATTTTATCTGAAGCTTTCTTT.

V usage is TRBV9 and J usage is TRBJ2-7; D gene uncertain. Trimming left V 2 bases short and J 5 bases short, with 11 bases between. The CDR3 has 13 amino acids. The germline gives CDR1 SGDLS, CDR2 YYNGEE. The CDR3 DNA reads as TGTGCCAGCAGCGTCCACCCCCTGAACGAGCAGTACTTC. The encoded protein is CASSVHPLNEQYF.

The chain carries TRBV6-2 or TRBV6-3 and TRBJ2-7, with D perhaps TRBD1 or TRBD2 (6 bases each). The CDR3 spans 16 residues. The V gene lost 7 bases and the J gene lost 0 bases, with 19 bases spanning the gap. Germline assignment: CDR1 MNHEY and CDR2 SVGEGT. The CDR3 sequence is CASTQGRGHSSYEQYF. In nucleotides, the CDR3 is TGTGCCAGCACCCAAGGTCGGGGGCACTCCTCCTACGAGCAGTACTTC.

This chain links TRBV29-1 with TRBJ2-2; 11 bases are shared with TRBD2. The CDR3 length is 14 residues. Germline assignment: CDR1 SQVTM and CDR2 ANQGSEA. J lost 0 bases, V lost 8 bases, and 2 bases had no gene match. CDR3 DNA sequence: TGCAGCACTAGCGGGGGCGCGAACACCGGGGAGCTGTTTTTT. It yields the protein CSTSGGANTGELFF.

V is TRBV3-1 and J is TRBJ1-1, with 9 bases lining up with TRBD1. V dropped 3 bases and J dropped 12; count of bases not matched to a gene: 14. Germline V CDR1 and CDR2: LGHDT, YNNKEL (reference sequence). The CDR3 is made up of 15 amino acids. CDR3 residues: CASSQEWTGASATFF. As DNA, the CDR3 is TGTGCCAGCAGCCAGGAGTGGACAGGGGCCTCCGCAACTTTCTTT.